These T cell receptor beta chains were read from a single sample in a study of OX40 agonist ivuxolimab in advanced cancers. Libraries were prepared by immunoSEQ multiplex PCR; TCRdb keeps only in-frame clonotypes and omits some of them. The profile shows more than 75,000 clones, about nine tenths of them singletons. The sequencing used CD4+ or CD8+ T cells sorted from blood, collected in a trial of the OX40 agonist ivuxolimab. Source of these receptors: an adult with an advanced solid tumor such as melanoma, head and neck, liver or kidney cancer. The CDR3 runs from the conserved cysteine through the conserved F or W. Fields, in order: CDR3 DNA, CDR3 protein, clone size, D gene, J gene, V gene. A D gene is named only where the DNA matches it firmly. Part of the rows lack a size; the others show once, few, many or a class for expanded clones.

cdr3_nt: TGTGCCAGCAGCTTGACTAGCGGGAGTTCTTGGGAGACCCAGTACTTC
cdr3_aa: CASSLTSGSSWETQYF
clone_size: .
d_call: TRBD2
j_call: TRBJ2-5
v_call: TRBV5-4

cdr3_nt: TGTGCCAGCAGTCCCGGCTTATACACTGAAGCTTTCTTT
cdr3_aa: CASSPGLYTEAFF
clone_size: .
d_call: .
j_call: TRBJ1-1
v_call: TRBV5-6

cdr3_nt: TGTGCCAGCCGAGGTGGGCTTCGCTATGGCTACACCTTC
cdr3_aa: CASRGGLRYGYTF
clone_size: .
d_call: .
j_call: TRBJ1-2
v_call: TRBV25-1

cdr3_nt: TGCAGCGCTACTGGGGGGACAGCGAACACCGGGGAGCTGTTTTTT
cdr3_aa: CSATGGTANTGELFF
clone_size: .
d_call: .
j_call: TRBJ2-2
v_call: TRBV29-1

cdr3_nt: TGTGCCAGCGAGCGTATTAAGGATGAAAAACTGTTTTTT
cdr3_aa: CASERIKDEKLFF
clone_size: .
d_call: .
j_call: TRBJ1-4
v_call: TRBV2

cdr3_nt: TGTGCCAGCAGTTTACTAGCGGGGGGGCAGGAGACCCAGTACTTC
cdr3_aa: CASSLLAGGQETQYF
clone_size: .
d_call: TRBD2
j_call: TRBJ2-5
v_call: TRBV28

cdr3_nt: TGTGCCACCAGCAGAGATTTAACGGTCCAAGAGACCCAGTACTTC
cdr3_aa: CATSRDLTVQETQYF
clone_size: .
d_call: .
j_call: TRBJ2-5
v_call: TRBV15

cdr3_nt: TGTGCCAGCAGCTTAGGCATGGGGGCCCCGAACACCATATATTTT
cdr3_aa: CASSLGMGAPNTIYF
clone_size: .
d_call: .
j_call: TRBJ1-3
v_call: TRBV7-2

cdr3_nt: TGTGCCACCAGCAGATTCCCGGGACAGTACACCGGGGAGCTGTTTTTT
cdr3_aa: CATSRFPGQYTGELFF
clone_size: .
d_call: TRBD1
j_call: TRBJ2-2
v_call: TRBV15

cdr3_nt: TGTGCCAGCAGTTTAACCCTCATGAGACAGGGGGCGCGGGGGGCCAACGTCCTGACTTTC
cdr3_aa: CASSLTLMRQGARGANVLTF
clone_size: .
d_call: TRBD1
j_call: TRBJ2-6
v_call: TRBV27

cdr3_nt: TGTGCCTGGACGGAAGGGGAAGACGAGCAGTACTTC
cdr3_aa: CAWTEGEDEQYF
clone_size: few
d_call: .
j_call: TRBJ2-7
v_call: TRBV30

cdr3_nt: TGTGCCAGCAGCGTAGATCAGGGCACAGATACGCAGTATTTT
cdr3_aa: CASSVDQGTDTQYF
clone_size: .
d_call: .
j_call: TRBJ2-3
v_call: TRBV9

cdr3_nt: TGTGCCAGCAGTGTCTCCGGGGGGTCCTCCGGCATCACCATATATTTT
cdr3_aa: CASSVSGGSSGITIYF
clone_size: once
d_call: .
j_call: TRBJ1-3
v_call: TRBV6-1

cdr3_nt: TGTGCCAGCAGCCAAGTGAACAGAGACTATGGCTACACCTTC
cdr3_aa: CASSQVNRDYGYTF
clone_size: .
d_call: .
j_call: TRBJ1-2
v_call: TRBV14

cdr3_nt: TGTGCCAGCAGTAAATGGACTGAAGCTTTCTTT
cdr3_aa: CASSKWTEAFF
clone_size: .
d_call: .
j_call: TRBJ1-1
v_call: TRBV28

cdr3_nt: TGTGCCAGCAGCTTACAGAGGAACACTGAAGCTTTCTTT
cdr3_aa: CASSLQRNTEAFF
clone_size: .
d_call: .
j_call: TRBJ1-1
v_call: TRBV7-2

cdr3_nt: TGTGCCAGCAGTGAAGACGGGCACTCGAACACTGAAGCTTTCTTT
cdr3_aa: CASSEDGHSNTEAFF
clone_size: .
d_call: .
j_call: TRBJ1-1
v_call: TRBV6-1

cdr3_nt: TGTGCCAGCAGTTACTCGACTAGGGGCCTCGGGGAAGCTTTCTTT
cdr3_aa: CASSYSTRGLGEAFF
clone_size: .
d_call: .
j_call: TRBJ1-1
v_call: TRBV6-5

cdr3_nt: TGTGCCAGCAGTCCGGGGGACAGACTTTATGAGGGCTACACCTTC
cdr3_aa: CASSPGDRLYEGYTF
clone_size: .
d_call: TRBD1
j_call: TRBJ1-2
v_call: TRBV6-4

cdr3_nt: TGCGCCAGCAGCTACGGACAGGCCCCGAACACCGGGGAGCTGTTTTTT
cdr3_aa: CASSYGQAPNTGELFF
clone_size: .
d_call: TRBD1
j_call: TRBJ2-2
v_call: TRBV5-1

cdr3_nt: TGTGCCAGCCCCTCTAGCGCCTCCGAAGCTTTCTTT
cdr3_aa: CASPSSASEAFF
clone_size: few
d_call: .
j_call: TRBJ1-1
v_call: TRBV28

cdr3_nt: TGTGCCAGCGAAAGGGGGGCGGGGGAGACCCAGTACTTC
cdr3_aa: CASERGAGETQYF
clone_size: once
d_call: .
j_call: TRBJ2-5
v_call: TRBV25-1

cdr3_nt: TGTGCCAGCAGCTTGTACCGCAGGATGGGGCAGGAGACCCAGTACTTC
cdr3_aa: CASSLYRRMGQETQYF
clone_size: few
d_call: .
j_call: TRBJ2-5
v_call: TRBV5-6

cdr3_nt: TGTGCCAGTAGTTACAGGGGCCCCGGGGAGCTGTTTTTT
cdr3_aa: CASSYRGPGELFF
clone_size: .
d_call: TRBD1
j_call: TRBJ2-2
v_call: TRBV19

cdr3_nt: TGTGCCAGCAGCTTAAAGCGGGATCTGCTCCACAATGAGCAGTTCTTC
cdr3_aa: CASSLKRDLLHNEQFF
clone_size: .
d_call: TRBD2
j_call: TRBJ2-1
v_call: TRBV7-9

cdr3_nt: TGTGCCAGCAGCCTAACAGGGATGTCCGGGACCCAGTACTTC
cdr3_aa: CASSLTGMSGTQYF
clone_size: .
d_call: .
j_call: TRBJ2-5
v_call: TRBV7-9

cdr3_nt: TGTGCCTGGAGTGTATCCCACGAGACCCAGTACTTC
cdr3_aa: CAWSVSHETQYF
clone_size: once
d_call: .
j_call: TRBJ2-5
v_call: TRBV30